This T cell receptor beta chain was documented in a study of long-term antiretroviral therapy in people with HIV. The assay, immunoSEQ v3.0, was run at survey level. Sequenced by immunoSEQ multiplex PCR; TCRdb stores in-frame clones only, minus some. The sample has about 34,000 clones, about 93% seen once. Study-wide results and caveats: ART adherence, viral resistance and therapy changes were undocumented. HIV repertoires spanned tighter CDR3 length ranges than controls did.

Worth noting for this clone: The target antigen is unknown.

CDR1 SGDLS and CDR2 YYNGEE come from the germline V gene. This CDR3 has 15 amino acids. Deletions cut 3 bases from V and 0 bases from J, with 9 bases between. The sequences come from unsorted PBMCs, collected 5 to 5.5 years after starting antiretroviral therapy. The chain recombines TRBV9 with TRBJ2-2; no clear D gene. This clonotype originated in a woman aged 50 to 60 with HIV. In DNA form, the CDR3 reads TGTGCCAGCAGCGGCGCGGTCACGAACACCGGGGAGCTGTTTTTT. Residues: CASSGAVTNTGELFF.